This entry lists 27 T cell receptor beta chains sequenced from one sample in a study of beta chain features in type 1 diabetes (dated by TCRdb to about 2018). General study outcomes and caveats: Type 1 diabetes patients showed a moderate but significant shortening of TCRB CDR3 length in all four CD4+ subsets.

No cognate antigen is known for these TCRs. To prepare the library, the immunoSEQ multiplex PCR assay was applied. The High Capacity cDNA Reverse Transcription Kit was used to reverse transcribe all of the isolated RNA, meaning that expressed TCRB transcripts were what got sequenced. TCRdb limited this immuneACCESS table to in-frame rearrangements with V and J called. A share of clones is missing; checked studies link under half to unresolved V genes, and the rest is unexplained. The sample data list approximately 260,000 clones, and over 20% of these were observed just once. Roughly 0.028% of the sample comes from the top ten. Sequenced input: naive CD4+ T cells from blood. The cell subset or site label, read with the paper, signifies: true naive CD4+ T cells. The receptors stem from a middle-aged woman with type 1 diabetes.

The chain employs TRBV2 and TRBJ1-5; the D gene is possibly TRBD1 (5 bases). Deletions cut 2 bases from V and 5 bases from J, with 10 bases between. The CDR3 consists of 14 residues. The V gene's germline CDR1 is SNHLY and CDR2 FYNNEI. The CDR3: CASSERRGDQPQHF. The CDR3 region has the DNA TGTGCCAGCAGTGAAAGGCGGGGCGATCAGCCCCAGCATTTT.

This clone was observed a few times. The chain recombines TRBV4-1 with TRBJ1-5, with no clear D. Trimming left V 5 bases short and J 9 bases short, with 17 bases between. The CDR3 totals 14 residues. Germline values: CDR1 MGHRA, CDR2 YSYEKL. CDR3 region: CASSAEDVLRPQHF. CDR3 coding DNA: TGCGCCAGCAGCGCAGAGGATGTCTTGAGGCCCCAGCATTTT.

J is TRBJ1-1 and V is TRBV5-6, with D hard to call. Per germline, CDR1 SGHDT and CDR2 YYEEEE. Trimming removed 2 bases from V and 1 base from J, with 9 bases in between. The CDR3 contains 14 residues. This chain's CDR3 is CASSFRFANTEAFF. The CDR3 bases are TGTGCCAGCAGCTTTCGGTTCGCGAACACTGAAGCTTTCTTT.

The table lists this clone with a few counts. The V gene is TRBV20-1, the J gene TRBJ1-6; D uncertain. The CDR3 is 11 residues long. V lost 7 bases and J lost 17, with 18 bases in between. Germline lookup yields CDR1 DFQATT and CDR2 SNEGSKA (reference sequence). The CDR3 spells CSVVTAKSVHF. The CDR3 DNA is TGCAGTGTCGTGACCGCCAAAAGCGTCCACTTT.

This clone was picked up a small number of times. The chain employs TRBV4-1 and TRBJ2-5; 8 bases line up with TRBD1. This CDR3 comprises 15 residues. V dropped 4 bases and J dropped 5; count of bases not matched to a gene: 9. CDR1 is MGHRA, CDR2 YSYEKL, per germline. This CDR3 is CASSRGQDYEETQYF. DNA for the CDR3: TGCGCCAGCAGCCGGGGACAGGATTACGAGGAGACCCAGTACTTC.

This clone was seen only a few times. The J gene is TRBJ2-5, the V gene TRBV7-2, with 10 bases that match TRBD1. Near its end, the DNA agrees better with TRBJ2-7, so the J call may be wrong. The CDR3 totals 15 residues. CDR1 and CDR2 (germline): SGHTA, FQGNSA. The chain's CDR3 is CASSSRDRGLYEQYF. The CDR3 nucleotides read TGTGCCAGCAGCTCCCGGGACAGGGGACTCTACGAGCAGTACTTC.

The chain has TRBV5-1 and TRBJ2-5; D is perhaps TRBD1 (6 bases). Trimming shortened V by 4 bases and J by 1 base, and 14 bases separated the two germline ends. CDR1 and CDR2 from the germline V gene are SGHRS and YFSETQ. The CDR3 consists of 15 residues. For the CDR3, the DNA is TGCGCCAGCAGCCGCGAAGGGGGAACCCAAGAGACCCAGTACTTC. This translates into CASSREGGTQETQYF. The variable domain in full, with the rest retrieved from reference TRBV5-1 and TRBJ2-5, is KAGVTQTPRYLIKTRGQQVTLSCSPISGHRSVSWYQQTPGQGLQFLFEYFSETQRNKGNFPGRFSGRQFSNSRSEMNVSTLELGDSALYLCASSREGGTQETQYFGPGTRLLVL.

This clone was observed a few times. The chain employs TRBV7-2 and TRBJ1-1, with D uncertain. In germline, CDR1 is SGHTA, CDR2 FQGNSA. The V end was cut by 4 bases, the J end by 5 bases, with 17 bases between. This CDR3 is 15 amino acids long. The CDR3 nucleotides read TGTGCCAGCAGCTCCCTCGACCGGGTTAGGACTGAAGCTTTCTTT. This translates into CASSSLDRVRTEAFF.

A few counts support this clone. The rearrangement joins TRBV6-6 to TRBJ2-5; D gene uncertain. The CDR3 has 14 amino acids. CDR1 and CDR2 (germline): MNHNY, SVGAGI (reference sequence). Deletions cut 2 bases from V and 4 bases from J, with 11 bases between. In nucleotides, the CDR3 is TGTGCCAGCAGTTACAACCAAGGCGGAGAGACCCAGTACTTC. Encoded protein: CASSYNQGGETQYF.

This clone has only a few counts. V and J are TRBV27 and TRBJ1-5; D gene uncertain. Germline loops: CDR1 MNHEY, CDR2 SMNVEV (reference sequence). Trimming removed 0 bases at V and 3 bases at J, with 9 bases between. The CDR3 runs to 15 residues. In DNA, the CDR3 is TGTGCCAGCAGTTTATCGGGAGCTTTCAATCAGCCCCAGCATTTT. This codes for CASSLSGAFNQPQHF.

The gene calls are TRBV9 and TRBJ2-2; D ambiguous. From germline, CDR1 is SGDLS and CDR2 YYNGEE. The CDR3 totals 16 residues. Trimming cost V 0 bases and J 0 bases, with 9 bases left between them. The CDR3 sequence is CASSVASAANTGELFF. The CDR3 DNA reads TGTGCCAGCAGCGTAGCCTCGGCGGCGAACACCGGGGAGCTGTTTTTT. Together with reference TRBV9 and TRBJ2-2, the CDR3 gives the full variable domain: DSGVTQTPKHLITATGQRVTLRCSPRSGDLSVYWYQQSLDQGLQFLIQYYNGEERAKGNILERFSAQQFPDLHSELNLSSLELGDSALYFCASSVASAANTGELFFGEGSRLTVL.

The rearrangement uses TRBV4-2 and TRBJ2-7, with 9 bases matching TRBD2. Germline V lookup: CDR1 LGHNA, CDR2 YNFKEQ. The CDR3 has 15 amino acids. Germline trimming cut 1 base from V and 3 bases from J; bases unmatched to any gene: 4. The DNA of the CDR3 is TGTGCCAGCAGCCAAGTTTCTAGCGGGAACTACGAGCAGTACTTC. Protein: CASSQVSSGNYEQYF.

CDR3 bases: TGTGCCTGGAGTGTAGGCCCACCGGGCGGGGCACAAGAGACCCAGTACTTC. It is translated as CAWSVGPPGGAQETQYF. The V call is TRBV30, the J call TRBJ2-5, with D possibly TRBD2 on 6 matching bases. The CDR3 loop spans 17 amino acids. Between the trimmed V and J ends, which lost 0 bases and 2 bases, there was a span of 19 bases. From germline, CDR1 is GTSNPN and CDR2 SVGIG (reference sequence).

The sample holds a few counts of this clone. The chain links TRBV25-1 to TRBJ1-1, with 8 bases that match TRBD1. In germline, CDR1 is MGHDK, CDR2 SYGVNS. The CDR3 has 15 amino acids. The V segment lost 5 bases and the J segment 1 base; nucleotides outside the gene matches: 6. The CDR3 spells CASSNAGQANTEAFF. The CDR3 nucleotides are TGTGCCAGCAGTAATGCGGGACAGGCGAACACTGAAGCTTTCTTT.

The table lists this clone with a few counts. This chain joins TRBV30 and TRBJ2-2, with TRBD2 matching 11 bases. J gave up 3 bases and V 2 bases, and 8 bases lay outside the gene matches. Germline V gene data show CDR1 as GTSNPN and CDR2 as SVGIG (reference sequence). The CDR3 has 17 amino acids. The CDR3 DNA sequence: TGTGCCTGGAGTAGGTTAGCGGGAGGGAGGTACACCGGGGAGCTGTTTTTT. It specifies CAWSRLAGGRYTGELFF.

This clone was detected a few times. V is TRBV5-6 and J is TRBJ1-1; D not certain. The CDR3 is 14 amino acids. Looked up from germline, CDR1 is SGHDT and CDR2 is YYEEEE. V gave up 6 bases and J gave up 0 bases, with 12 bases separating them. The CDR3 bases are TGTGCCAGCACCCCATCGCGAATGAACACTGAAGCTTTCTTT. Its translation: CASTPSRMNTEAFF.

V and J are TRBV4-2 and TRBJ1-1; TRBD1 matches 10 bases. Losses at the gene ends were 4 bases for V and 4 bases for J; bases not matched to a gene: 6. This CDR3 spans 15 amino acids. The germline V gene has CDR1 LGHNA and CDR2 YNFKEQ. CDR3 nucleotides: TGTGCCAGCAGCCCGACAGGGGGCAGGTCCACTGAAGCTTTCTTT. It translates to CASSPTGGRSTEAFF.

The chain links TRBV9 to TRBJ2-3; 13 bases fit TRBD2. Germline CDR1 and CDR2: SGDLS and YYNGEE. This CDR3 comprises 16 residues. Trimming at V came to 3 bases and at J to 7 bases, leaving 8 bases not matched to a gene. As DNA, the CDR3 is TGTGCCAGCAGCGCCCCTGGGACTAGCGGGAAATATACGCAGTATTTT. Translated, it gives CASSAPGTSGKYTQYF. Together with reference TRBV9 and TRBJ2-3, the CDR3 gives the full variable domain: DSGVTQTPKHLITATGQRVTLRCSPRSGDLSVYWYQQSLDQGLQFLIQYYNGEERAKGNILERFSAQQFPDLHSELNLSSLELGDSALYFCASSAPGTSGKYTQYFGPGTRLTVL.

CDR3 amino acids: CAITGGSNHNEQFF. DNA for the CDR3: TGTGCCATCACGGGCGGGAGTAACCACAATGAGCAGTTCTTC. The chain combines TRBV10-3 with TRBJ2-1; 7 nucleotides line up with TRBD2. V was clipped by 7 bases and J by 5 bases; unmatched bases: 8. The CDR3 has 14 amino acids. Germline V lookup: CDR1 ENHRY, CDR2 SYGVKD.

The V call is TRBV29-1, the J call TRBJ2-3; 7 bases match TRBD2. Germline V gene sequence: CDR1 SQVTM, CDR2 ANQGSEA. V shed 1 base and J 5 bases; nucleotides not matched to a gene: 0. This CDR3 has 12 amino acids. CDR3 DNA: TGCAGCGTTGAAGGGGGGGGAGATACGCAGTATTTT. Its translation is CSVEGGGDTQYF.

The chain is built from TRBV4-3 and TRBJ2-3; 7 positions match TRBD1. V lost 1 base to trimming and J lost 3 bases; unmatched junction nucleotides: 10. This CDR3 is built from 17 residues. Germline V gene sequence: CDR1 LGHNA, CDR2 YSLEER. The CDR3, as DNA: TGCGCCAGCAGCCAAGGCGCGGACAGGTTTCGGACAGATACGCAGTATTTT. Translating it yields CASSQGADRFRTDTQYF.

The chain is built from TRBV5-1 and TRBJ2-1; TRBD2 is a possible D gene (5 bases). Trimming stripped 6 bases from V and 5 bases from J, with 12 bases between. The length of the CDR3 is 13 residues. The germline CDR1 and CDR2 sequences are SGHRS and YFSETQ. CDR3 sequence (DNA): TGCGCCAGCAAGGCCAGCGGCAACAATGAGCAGTTCTTC. Its protein is CASKASGNNEQFF.

The table lists this clone with a few counts. The rearrangement joins TRBV25-1 to TRBJ1-4; D might be TRBD1 (6 bases). V was trimmed by 0 bases and J by 7 bases, leaving 15 bases between them. The germline gives CDR1 MGHDK, CDR2 SYGVNS. The CDR3 consists of 16 residues. CDR3 protein: CASSEYPQGLGEKLFF. Written as DNA, the CDR3 is TGTGCCAGCAGTGAATACCCACAGGGATTGGGTGAAAAACTGTTTTTT.

This clone occurred a few times. The J gene is TRBJ2-7, the V gene TRBV6-1, with 8 positions matching TRBD1. The germline V gene encodes CDR1 MNHNS and CDR2 SASEGT. The CDR3 has 12 amino acids. Trimming took 6 bases from V and 4 from J; bases not matched to a gene: 2. CDR3 coding DNA: TGTGCCAGCAGCGACAGGGGATACGAGCAGTACTTC. Encoded protein: CASSDRGYEQYF.

V is TRBV6-5 and J is TRBJ2-7, with 7 positions matching TRBD1. This CDR3 spans 15 amino acids. The germline V gene has CDR1 MNHEY and CDR2 SVGAGI. V dropped 6 bases and J dropped 5; count of bases not matched to a gene: 13. The CDR3 spells CASSYVQGELDEQYF. CDR3 in DNA: TGTGCCAGCAGCTACGTCCAGGGGGAACTTGACGAGCAGTACTTC.

The chain is built from TRBV19 and TRBJ2-1; possibly TRBD1 for D (6 bases). Germline CDR1 and CDR2: LNHDA and SQIVND (reference sequence). The V and J ends lost 4 bases and 5 bases respectively, with 12 bases between them. The CDR3 is 14 amino acids. The CDR3 DNA reads TGTGCCAGTAGTACCTACAGGGCTCACAATGAGCAGTTCTTC. It codes for CASSTYRAHNEQFF.

In its sample, this clone was seen a few times. CDR3 nucleotide sequence: TGTGCCAGCAGTGAAGGGTTAGCGGGGAGCAATGAGCAGTTCTTC. Translating gives CASSEGLAGSNEQFF. This sequence joins TRBV2 and TRBJ2-1, with 8 bases identical to TRBD2. Germline V gene lookup returns CDR1 SNHLY and CDR2 FYNNEI. The CDR3 covers 15 residues. V lost 1 base, J lost 6 bases, and 5 bases stayed unmatched.